This is a list of T cell receptor beta chains from one sample in a study of beta chain features in type 1 diabetes. Data came from immunoSEQ multiplex PCR; TCRdb stores just in-frame clones and leaves some out. The sample consists of about 700,000 clones, 13% of them appearing once. The material sequenced was naive CD4+ T cells from blood. These receptors all stem from a man aged 18 to 29 with type 1 diabetes. Each CDR3 is given with its conserved first and last residue. Fields, in order: V gene, CDR3 protein.

v_call: TRBV30
cdr3_aa: CAWTAGQGRYYGYTF

v_call: TRBV30
cdr3_aa: CAWDSGSSTDTQYF

v_call: TRBV7-9
cdr3_aa: CASSPRTGGNYGYTF

v_call: TRBV7-9
cdr3_aa: CASSPWTSGELDTQYF

v_call: TRBV4-1
cdr3_aa: CASSQPGGQSNEKLFF

v_call: TRBV9
cdr3_aa: CASSPVPLAGYEQYF

v_call: TRBV23-1
cdr3_aa: CASSIKGYTF

v_call: TRBV29-1
cdr3_aa: CSVEGQEAPNYGYTF

v_call: TRBV6-6
cdr3_aa: CASSSGGYEQYF

v_call: TRBV7-9
cdr3_aa: CASSIGQVEAFF

v_call: TRBV28
cdr3_aa: CASSLSDRGQETQYF

v_call: TRBV14
cdr3_aa: CASSQEVRLGGYTQYF

v_call: TRBV14
cdr3_aa: CASSQVSSSYGYTF

v_call: TRBV30
cdr3_aa: CALVLQQNTEAFF

v_call: TRBV4-1
cdr3_aa: CASSQGDRANYGYTF

v_call: TRBV6-5
cdr3_aa: CASSTLALSGELFF

v_call: TRBV30
cdr3_aa: CAWRGRRSSGNTIYF

v_call: TRBV7-7
cdr3_aa: CASSRDRSTDTQYF

v_call: TRBV11-2
cdr3_aa: CASRSDSGGGTQYF

v_call: TRBV6-5
cdr3_aa: CASSYERRHEQYF

v_call: TRBV7-9
cdr3_aa: CASSVDREDTEAFF

v_call: TRBV13
cdr3_aa: CASSLARSNLGTEAFF

v_call: TRBV7-9
cdr3_aa: CASSPWDRQNTEAFF

v_call: TRBV2
cdr3_aa: CASSELIGGEQFF

v_call: TRBV7-9
cdr3_aa: CASSSGQGDHEQYF